The clone carrying this T cell receptor beta chain was detected ten times or more. The antigen is not known. This sample was included in a study of breast tumors, draining lymph nodes, adjacent tissues. Study outcomes and limitations: The data were judged consistent with most tumor T cells coming from lymph node and expanding in tumor.

TCRdb analysed the multiplex PCR reads with MiXCR anew, one entry per CDR3 protein. The sample holds some 100,000 distinct CDR3 sequences, 21% seen once. Breast cancer patients provided tissue from their axillary draining lymph nodes. The specimen was axillary lymph node tissue. This clonotype was obtained from a female donor with breast cancer. Some clones in this sample may be carry-over from other donors' samples.

CDR3 DNA sequence: TGTGCCAGTAGTATAAATGCCCAGGACACCGGGGAGCTGTTTTTT. Residues: CASSINAQDTGELFF. The J gene is TRBJ2-2, the V gene TRBV19, with no clear D. The CDR3 is 15 residues long. The V gene lost 2 bases and the J gene lost 3 bases, with 10 bases spanning the gap. Germline CDR1 and CDR2: LNHDA and SQIVND (reference sequence).